This T cell receptor (beta chain) derives from a study of blood T cell repertoires in COVID-19. Trimming pared 7 bases from V and 5 bases from J, leaving 11 bases between. The CDR3 loop spans 13 amino acids. The germline V gene encodes CDR1 LNHDA and CDR2 SQIVND (reference sequence). Clones were read by immunoSEQ multiplex PCR, and TCRdb kept only the in-frame ones, dropping some. This sample has about 200,000 clones, with 88% found just once. This sequence originates from a man aged 50-60 years with COVID-19, enrolled during active disease. The specimen sequenced was peripheral blood. The V call is TRBV19, the J call TRBJ1-4; the D gene is possibly TRBD1 (6 bases). The CDR3 sequence: CASKGGINEKLFF. In nucleotides, the CDR3 is TGTGCCAGTAAAGGGGGAATAAATGAAAAACTGTTTTTT.